The 8 T cell receptor beta chains reported below all come from one sample, sequenced in a study of vaccination and CD4 T cells after COVID-19. TCRdb passed the PCR reads through MiXCR, listing each CDR3 protein once. This sample has 20,000 to 25,000 distinct CDR3 sequences; about 60% occur once, and the top ten carry around 1.1%. The sample was CD4+ T cells from blood, taken before SARS-CoV-2 vaccination. The receptors shown here come from a human donor who had recovered from COVID-19.

V usage is TRBV6-2 or TRBV6-3 and J usage is TRBJ1-1; maybe TRBD1 (6 bases). Trimming cost V 6 bases and J 4 bases, with 15 bases left between them. From germline, CDR1 is MNHEY and CDR2 SVGEGT. The length of the CDR3 is 14 residues. The CDR3: CASRRGSGVTEAFF. The CDR3 nucleotides read TGTGCCAGCAGGCGGGGATCAGGGGTCACTGAAGCTTTCTTT.

The table lists this clonotype with a few counts. The chain combines TRBV10-3 with TRBJ2-7; 7 bases map to TRBD1. Germline CDR1 is ENHRY and CDR2 is SYGVKD. CDR3 length equals 15 residues. Unmatched junction bases numbered 13, after V lost 5 bases and J lost 6 bases. The CDR3 DNA reads as TGTGCCATCAGTACCTCGACAGGGCGATTGGGCGAGCAGTACTTC. Its protein is CAISTSTGRLGEQYF.

The chain couples TRBV27 to TRBJ1-2, with unresolved D. This CDR3 spans 13 amino acids. Trimming cost V 6 bases and J 7 bases, with 15 bases left between them. Germline CDR1 and CDR2: MNHEY and SMNVEV (reference sequence). CDR3: CASSVSKSTGYTF. The CDR3 DNA reads as TGTGCCAGCAGCGTCAGCAAATCCACTGGCTACACCTTC.

This sequence joins TRBV27 and TRBJ2-2, with 9 bases matching TRBD2. The junction had 6 bases not matched to a gene; V was cut back by 4 bases and J by 0 bases. Germline loops: CDR1 MNHEY, CDR2 SMNVEV (reference sequence). This CDR3 contains 17 residues. The CDR3 DNA is TGTGCCAGCAGTTCGCTGTTAGCGGGAGCGAACACCGGGGAGCTGTTTTTT. This encodes CASSSLLAGANTGELFF.

The chain employs TRBV25-1 and TRBJ2-7; unclear D gene. V was trimmed by 4 bases and J by 6 bases, leaving 10 bases between them. Germline CDR1 is MGHDK and CDR2 is SYGVNS. The CDR3 covers 12 residues. CDR3 sequence reads: CASSALMGEQYF. CDR3 sequence (DNA): TGTGCCAGCAGTGCCCTTATGGGCGAGCAGTACTTC.

This chain links TRBV6-5 with TRBJ2-3; D ambiguous. V lost 0 bases, J lost 6 bases, and 10 bases lay in between. The CDR3 is 14 amino acids. CDR1 and CDR2 from the germline V gene are MNHEY and SVGAGI. The CDR3 sequence: CASSYSSFRDTQYF. DNA of the CDR3: TGTGCCAGCAGTTACTCGAGCTTTCGTGATACGCAGTATTTT.

The table lists this clonotype with a count of one. The chain couples TRBV28 to TRBJ2-3; 7 nucleotides match TRBD2. The junction had 7 bases not matched to a gene; V was cut back by 5 bases and J by 2 bases. Germline CDR1 reads MDHEN; CDR2 reads SYDVKM. The CDR3 is 15 amino acids. This CDR3 reads CASSTASGFTDTQYF. The CDR3 DNA is TGTGCCAGCAGTACCGCTAGCGGCTTCACAGATACGCAGTATTTT. Combining the CDR3 with reference TRBV28 and TRBJ2-3 gives the whole variable domain DVKVTQSSRYLVKRTGEKVFLECVQDMDHENMFWYRQDPGLGLRLIYFSYDVKMKEKGDIPEGYSVSREKKERFSLILESASTNQTSMYLCASSTASGFTDTQYFGPGTRLTVL.

The CDR3 DNA sequence: TGCAGTGCTAGTACACCTGTAGGCTATGGCTACACCTTC. Its translation: CSASTPVGYGYTF. The chain couples TRBV20-1 to TRBJ1-2, with no clear D. This CDR3 has 13 amino acids. Germline lookup yields CDR1 DFQATT and CDR2 SNEGSKA (reference sequence). V lost 3 bases and J 4 bases, leaving 12 bases between the germline ends.